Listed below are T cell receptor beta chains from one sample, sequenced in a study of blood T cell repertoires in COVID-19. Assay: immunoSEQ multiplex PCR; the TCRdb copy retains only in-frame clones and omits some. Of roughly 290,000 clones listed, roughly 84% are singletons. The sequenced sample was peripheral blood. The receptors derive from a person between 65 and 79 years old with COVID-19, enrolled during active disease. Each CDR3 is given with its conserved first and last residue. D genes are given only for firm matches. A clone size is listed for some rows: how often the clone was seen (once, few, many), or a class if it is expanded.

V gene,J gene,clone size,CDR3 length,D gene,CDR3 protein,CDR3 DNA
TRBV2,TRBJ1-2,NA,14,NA,CASSVGGQAYGYTF,TGTGCCAGCAGTGTGGGGGGGCAGGCCTATGGCTACACCTTC
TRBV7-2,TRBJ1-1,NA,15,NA,CASSLTGRGGTEAFF,TGTGCCAGCAGCTTAACAGGACGGGGAGGCACTGAAGCTTTCTTT
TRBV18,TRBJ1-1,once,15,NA,CASSPRAQADTEAFF,TGTGCCAGCTCACCACGGGCACAGGCTGACACTGAAGCTTTCTTT
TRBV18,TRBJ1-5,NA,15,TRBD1,CASSSTGGEDQPQHF,TGTGCCAGCTCAAGTACAGGGGGCGAGGATCAGCCCCAGCATTTT
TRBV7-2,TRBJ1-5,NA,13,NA,CASSLVLNQPQHF,TGTGCCAGCAGCTTAGTCCTCAATCAGCCCCAGCATTTT
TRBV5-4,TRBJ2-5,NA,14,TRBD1,CASSSGGLRETQYF,TGTGCCAGCAGCTCAGGGGGTCTGAGAGAGACCCAGTACTTC
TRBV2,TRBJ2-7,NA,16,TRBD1,CASSEGFRTGGYEQYF,TGTGCCAGCAGTGAAGGATTCAGGACAGGGGGATACGAGCAGTACTTC
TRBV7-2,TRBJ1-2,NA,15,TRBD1,CASSLQGAKSYGYTF,TGTGCCAGCAGTTTACAGGGGGCTAAGAGCTATGGCTACACCTTC
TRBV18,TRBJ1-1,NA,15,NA,CASSPRGAPNTEAFF,TGTGCCAGCTCACCCCGGGGAGCGCCGAACACTGAAGCTTTCTTT
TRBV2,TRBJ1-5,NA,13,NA,CASSVQPYQPQHF,TGTGCCAGCAGTGTACAGCCTTATCAGCCCCAGCATTTT
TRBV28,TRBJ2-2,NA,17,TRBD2,CASSFSSGRGGAGELFF,TGTGCCAGCAGTTTCTCTAGCGGGAGAGGAGGCGCCGGGGAGCTGTTTTTT
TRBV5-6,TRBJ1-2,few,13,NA,CASIPRGGYGYTF,TGTGCCAGCATCCCTCGCGGCGGGTATGGCTACACCTTC
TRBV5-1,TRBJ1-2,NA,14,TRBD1,CASSLSQGSGGYTF,TGCGCCAGCAGCTTGTCACAGGGGAGTGGTGGCTACACCTTC
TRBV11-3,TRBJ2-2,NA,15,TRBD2,CASSSGTSSVGELFF,TGTGCCAGCAGCTCCGGGACTAGCTCGGTCGGGGAGCTGTTTTTT
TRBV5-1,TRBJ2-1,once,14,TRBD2,CASRASGSSNEQFF,TGCGCCAGCAGGGCTAGCGGGAGTAGCAATGAGCAGTTCTTC
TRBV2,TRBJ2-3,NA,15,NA,CASREQGASTDTQYF,TGTGCCAGCAGAGAGCAGGGTGCTAGCACAGATACGCAGTATTTT
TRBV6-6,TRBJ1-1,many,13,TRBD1,CATRQGINTEAFF,TGTGCCACCCGACAGGGGATCAACACTGAAGCTTTCTTT
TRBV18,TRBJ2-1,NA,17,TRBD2,CASSVTGASGGNNEQFF,TGTGCCAGCTCAGTGACAGGGGCTAGCGGGGGGAACAATGAGCAGTTCTTC
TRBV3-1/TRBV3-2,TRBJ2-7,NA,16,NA,CASSHMAMGTNYEQYF,TGTGCCAGCAGCCATATGGCTATGGGGACAAACTACGAGCAGTACTTC
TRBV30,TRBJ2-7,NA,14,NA,CAWSLGQLNYEQYF,TGTGCCTGGAGCCTCGGACAACTGAACTACGAGCAGTACTTC